The next 2 T cell receptor beta chains were all read from a single sample in a study of shared T cell receptors in the human thymus. Clones were read by immunoSEQ multiplex PCR, and TCRdb kept only the in-frame ones, dropping some. The sample consists of over 650,000 clones, approximately 87% of them appearing once. A further study also used this sample, focusing on human thymus T cells.

The specimen was thymocytes. Every receptor here comes from a boy under two years old with a congenital heart defect.

The chain uses TRBV14 and TRBJ1-1, with 7 bases lining up with TRBD1. V dropped 5 bases and J dropped 7; count of bases not matched to a gene: 16. The CDR3 contains 16 residues. The germline V gene encodes CDR1 SGHDN and CDR2 FVKESK. The chain's CDR3 is CASSSIDPEGAIEAFF. DNA of the CDR3: TGTGCCAGCAGCTCGATAGACCCGGAGGGGGCTATTGAAGCTTTCTTT.

The DNA for the CDR3 is TGTGCCAGCCCTGCTAGCGGGAGGCTGGGCAATGAGCAGTTCTTC. Translated, it gives CASPASGRLGNEQFF. The rearrangement links TRBV11-3 to TRBJ2-1; 11 bases line up with TRBD2. V was clipped by 8 bases and J by 6 bases; unmatched bases: 9. From germline, CDR1 is SGHNT and CDR2 YENEEA. This CDR3 has 15 amino acids.